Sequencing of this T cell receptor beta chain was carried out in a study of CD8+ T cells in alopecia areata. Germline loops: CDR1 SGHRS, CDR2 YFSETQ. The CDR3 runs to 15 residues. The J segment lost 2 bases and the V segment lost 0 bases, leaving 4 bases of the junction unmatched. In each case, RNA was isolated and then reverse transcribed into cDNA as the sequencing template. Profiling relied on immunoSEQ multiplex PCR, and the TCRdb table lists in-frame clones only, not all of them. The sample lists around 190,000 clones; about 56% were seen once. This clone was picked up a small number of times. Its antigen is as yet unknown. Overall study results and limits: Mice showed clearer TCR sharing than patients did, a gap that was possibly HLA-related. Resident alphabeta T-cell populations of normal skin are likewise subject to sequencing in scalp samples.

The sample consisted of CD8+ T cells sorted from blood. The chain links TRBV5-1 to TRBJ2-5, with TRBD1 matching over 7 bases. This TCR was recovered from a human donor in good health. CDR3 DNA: TGCGCCAGCAGCTTGGAGGGACAGAGACAAGAGACCCAGTACTTC. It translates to CASSLEGQRQETQYF.